This is a list of T cell receptor beta chains from one sample in a study of molecular identifiers for immune sequencing clone quantification. From the PCR reads, TCRdb called clonotypes with MiXCR, one entry per CDR3 protein. There are about 510,000 distinct CDR3 sequences in the sample; around 21% occur only once, and around 0.84% lies in the top ten. Sequencing was carried out using naive CD8+ T cells from blood, with Jurkat cell RNA spiked in. The origin of the receptors is a human donor in good health. Some libraries in this study had Jurkat cell RNA spiked in. Both conserved end residues are part of each CDR3.

V: TRBV4-3; length: 16; CDR3: CASSQGVEREYTEAFF
V: TRBV12-5; length: 14; CDR3: CASGLVKPTYEQYF
V: TRBV20-1; length: 14; CDR3: CSASGGTGVNEQYF
V: TRBV19; length: 18; CDR3: CASSISFSDRGSYNEQFF
V: TRBV7-9; length: 15; CDR3: CASSPPSTGGTEQYF
V: TRBV9; length: 14; CDR3: CASSKGTGNTEAFF
V: TRBV7-8; length: 15; CDR3: CASSQLGLMNTEAFF
V: TRBV10-2; length: 15; CDR3: CASSEGPSGDEKLFF
V: TRBV20-1; length: 16; CDR3: CSARTSGGPSTDTQYF
V: TRBV9; length: 14; CDR3: CASSVGQRGTEAFF
V: TRBV6-6; length: 16; CDR3: CASSYSYAGGQHTQYF
V: TRBV12-3/TRBV12-4; length: 14; CDR3: CASSPPGRVYEQYF
V: TRBV11-2; length: 14; CDR3: CASSPGTGNNEQFF
V: TRBV27; length: 14; CDR3: CASSLAAGAYEQYF
V: TRBV13; length: 12; CDR3: CASSFYNYGYTF
V: TRBV7-9; length: 16; CDR3: CASSHAPGLDIVTQYF
V: TRBV29-1; length: 11; CDR3: CSVRARGELFF
V: TRBV4-3; length: 17; CDR3: CASSQDRTGPRRDTQYF
V: TRBV6-2/TRBV6-3; length: 16; CDR3: CASSVLAPLAGREQYF
V: TRBV12-3/TRBV12-4; length: 15; CDR3: CASSQTRRGYNEQFF
V: TRBV3-1; length: 15; CDR3: CASSHGPGGSYEQYF
V: TRBV12-3/TRBV12-4; length: 20; CDR3: CASSSGAGLSGLSSTDTQYF
V: TRBV28; length: 12; CDR3: CASSRQDEKLFF
V: TRBV4-3; length: 15; CDR3: CASSQDRGRSDTQYF
V: TRBV4-1; length: 15; CDR3: CASSRRPGFSGELFF
V: TRBV18; length: 16; CDR3: CASSPPGNLRTGELFF
V: TRBV5-6; length: 14; CDR3: CASSGLEATDTQYF
V: TRBV30; length: 16; CDR3: CAWKPTGGDRSYGYTF
V: TRBV27; length: 15; CDR3: CASSLQGPSNQPQHF
V: TRBV9; length: 13; CDR3: CAGSVVQEGTQYF
V: TRBV30; length: 14; CDR3: CASTSREGTDTQYF
V: TRBV19; length: 16; CDR3: CASNWGEGAPNTEAFF
V: TRBV6-5; length: 13; CDR3: CASSYSLVTEAFF
V: TRBV2; length: 15; CDR3: CASSEYVYDTDTQYF
V: TRBV24-1; length: 14; CDR3: CATSEDGGGNEQFF
V: TRBV7-9; length: 12; CDR3: CASSFSTDTQYF
V: TRBV28; length: 13; CDR3: CASSLRDSYGYTF
V: TRBV7-6; length: 17; CDR3: CASSSSLGTGLNTEAFF
V: TRBV7-7; length: 20; CDR3: CASSHIERLAERKNTGELFF
V: TRBV29-1; length: 15; CDR3: CSVEDRVAGPSEQYF